One TCR beta chain is described in this entry. What it recognizes is unknown. This PCR relied on a set of 60 Vbeta primers and 13 Jbeta primers. Only in-frame clones appear in the TCRdb table, and some are missing; sequencing was by immunoSEQ multiplex PCR. The table lists about 55,000 clones, 70% to 75% of them singletons. The entry originates in a study of cytomegalovirus exposure and HLA in healthy donors. Whole-study findings and limits: Reports state that TCR beta sequences accurately predicted most subjects' HLA-A and HLA-B alleles.

Between the trimmed V and J ends, which lost 1 base and 1 base, there was a span of 10 bases. The CDR3 extends over 14 amino acids. Germline lookup yields CDR1 SQVTM and CDR2 ANQGSEA. Sequences were obtained from PBMCs. This TCR derives from a man between 35 and 55 years old in good health and CMV-seropositive. The chain has TRBV29-1 and TRBJ1-1; a possible D gene is TRBD1 (5 bases). For the CDR3, the DNA is TGCAGCGTTGAAGGGGGCGTCGAGAACACTGAAGCTTTCTTT. Translation gives CSVEGGVENTEAFF.